This T cell receptor beta chain originates from a study of a mutant IDH1 vaccine in newly diagnosed glioma. Study overall: Males made up 62.5% and females about 40% of treated patients, whose mean age was approximately 41 years.

Note on this clone: The target antigen is unknown.

Time point specified: baseline, week 1 (first vaccination visit). Specified treatment: pre-vaccination baseline after standard-of-care therapy. Each of the donors came in with new WHO grade 3 or 4 astrocytomas that were IDH1-mutant and ATRX-lost. General observations from the study: Top-clonotype changes in peripheral T cells seemed unrelated to pseudoprogression.

Assay: immunoSEQ multiplex PCR; the TCRdb copy retains only in-frame clones and omits some. The top ten hold approximately 2.6% of the sample, which has some 61,000 clones, around 86% seen once. The CDR3 spans 12 residues. Per the germline V gene, CDR1 is LNHDA and CDR2 is SQIVND (reference sequence). The ends were cut back, 5 bases at V and 6 bases at J, with 10 bases in the middle. The genes are TRBV19 and TRBJ1-1; D remains unclear. The source was PBMCs, collected from a glioma patient treated with radiotherapy, temozolomide or both. The sequence derives from a man in his thirties or forties with glioma. Here the CDR3 reads CASSLKSAEAFF. Here the CDR3 DNA reads TGTGCCAGTAGTTTGAAGTCCGCTGAAGCTTTCTTT.